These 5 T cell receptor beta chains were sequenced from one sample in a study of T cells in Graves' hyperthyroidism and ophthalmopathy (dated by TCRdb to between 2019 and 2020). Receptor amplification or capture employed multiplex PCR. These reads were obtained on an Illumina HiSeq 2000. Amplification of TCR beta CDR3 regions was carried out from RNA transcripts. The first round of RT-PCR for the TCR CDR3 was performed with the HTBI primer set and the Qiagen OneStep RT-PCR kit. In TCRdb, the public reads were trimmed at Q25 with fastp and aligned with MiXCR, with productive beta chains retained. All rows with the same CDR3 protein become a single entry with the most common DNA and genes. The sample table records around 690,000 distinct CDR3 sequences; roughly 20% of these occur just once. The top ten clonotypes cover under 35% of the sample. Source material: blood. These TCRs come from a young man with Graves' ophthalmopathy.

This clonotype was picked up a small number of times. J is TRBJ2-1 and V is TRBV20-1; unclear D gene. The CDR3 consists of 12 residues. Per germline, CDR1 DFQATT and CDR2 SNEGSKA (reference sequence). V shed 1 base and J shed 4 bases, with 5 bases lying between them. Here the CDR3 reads CSARGSYNEQFF. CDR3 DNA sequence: TGCAGTGCTAGAGGCTCGTACAATGAGCAGTTCTTC.

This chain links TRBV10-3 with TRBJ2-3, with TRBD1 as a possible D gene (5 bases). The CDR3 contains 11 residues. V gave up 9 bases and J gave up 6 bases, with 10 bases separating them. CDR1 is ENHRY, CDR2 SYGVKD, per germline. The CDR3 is CAITQGDTQYF. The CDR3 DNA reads TGTGCCATAACCCAGGGCGATACGCAGTATTTT.

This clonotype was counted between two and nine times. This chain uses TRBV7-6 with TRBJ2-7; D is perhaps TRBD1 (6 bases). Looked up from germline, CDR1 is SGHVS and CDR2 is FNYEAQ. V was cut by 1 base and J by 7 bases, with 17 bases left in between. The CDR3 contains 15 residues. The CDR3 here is CASSLVGSLQGEQYF. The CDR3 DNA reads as TGTGCCAGCAGCTTAGTAGGCAGCCTCCAGGGGGAGCAGTACTTC.

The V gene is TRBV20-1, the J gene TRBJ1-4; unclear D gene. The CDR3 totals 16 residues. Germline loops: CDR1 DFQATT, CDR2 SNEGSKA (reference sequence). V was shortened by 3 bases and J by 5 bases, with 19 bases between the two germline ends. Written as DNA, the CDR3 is TGCAGTGCTAGTCCGCTGGAGGCAGGAGAGAATGAAAAACTGTTTTTT. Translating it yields CSASPLEAGENEKLFF.

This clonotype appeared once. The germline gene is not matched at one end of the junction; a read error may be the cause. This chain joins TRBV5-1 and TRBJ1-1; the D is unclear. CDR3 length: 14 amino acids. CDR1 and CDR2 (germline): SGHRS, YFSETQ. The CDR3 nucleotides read TGTGCCAGCAGCGTAGAAGGGTCGGCGGGTGAAGCTTTCTTT. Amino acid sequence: CASSVEGSAGEAFF.